The rows below give T cell receptor beta chains drawn from one sample of a study of immune evolution from preneoplasia to lung adenocarcinoma. The data were produced by immunoSEQ multiplex PCR, yet TCRdb's version contains in-frame clones alone and is incomplete. Of 20,000 to 25,000 clones detected, approximately 71% appear once; the ten largest clones hold 5.6%. Sequencing input: FFPE invasive lung adenocarcinoma tissue. These receptors were collected from a person aged 55-75 years with lung adenocarcinoma. CDR3s include the opening cysteine and the closing phenylalanine or tryptophan. Fields, in order: J gene, D gene, clone size, V gene, CDR3 DNA, CDR3 protein. The D gene is left open where the match is weak. Clone size, where shown, is once, few, many, or a class for clones that have expanded.

TRBJ2-7,NA,NA,TRBV19,TGTGCCAGTAGGACGACCTCAGGGATCGAGCAGTACTTC,CASRTTSGIEQYF
TRBJ1-5,TRBD1,NA,TRBV18,TGTGCCAGCTCACTCGGGACAGGGGGGAATCAGCCCCAGCATTTT,CASSLGTGGNQPQHF
TRBJ2-1,TRBD2,NA,TRBV4-1,TGCGCCAGCAGCCAAGCTAGCGGGAACTACAATGAGCAGTTCTTC,CASSQASGNYNEQFF
TRBJ2-5,NA,NA,TRBV2,TGTGCCAGCAGCTCGAGCCGGCTCCAAGAGACCCAGTACTTC,CASSSSRLQETQYF
TRBJ2-1,TRBD2,NA,TRBV19,TGTGCCAGTAGTCCACGACTAGCGGGTTACAATGAGCAGTTCTTC,CASSPRLAGYNEQFF
TRBJ1-2,TRBD1,NA,TRBV5-1,TGCGCCAGCAGCTTACGGACAGGTGAAGACTATGGCTACACCTTC,CASSLRTGEDYGYTF
TRBJ2-2,NA,NA,TRBV12-5,TGTGCTAGTGCCACTGGTAGCGCCACCGGGGAGCTGTTTTTT,CASATGSATGELFF
TRBJ1-4,TRBD1,NA,TRBV28,TGTGCCAGCAGTCCCCAGGGGGGTGTCGGCGAAAAACTGTTTTTT,CASSPQGGVGEKLFF
TRBJ2-3,NA,NA,TRBV7-6,TGTGCCAGCAGCTTAGTTCCAGCCTACACAGATACGCAGTATTTT,CASSLVPAYTDTQYF
TRBJ2-5,NA,NA,TRBV30,TGTGCCTGGAGTAGGGCTAAGGAGACCCAGTACTTC,CAWSRAKETQYF
TRBJ1-5,NA,NA,TRBV5-8,TGTGCCAGCAGCTTGTCCAGGAATCAGCCCCAGCATTTT,CASSLSRNQPQHF
TRBJ2-7,TRBD1,few,TRBV5-1,TGCGCCAGCAGCTCGGCGGCGGGACAGGGTTCTGAGGAGCAGTACTTC,CASSSAAGQGSEEQYF
TRBJ1-2,NA,NA,TRBV5-1,TGCGCCAGCAGCAAGGACAATTTATCGATTGGCTACACCTTC,CASSKDNLSIGYTF
TRBJ1-2,NA,NA,TRBV4-1,TGCGCCAGCAGCCAAGCTGGAACAGATTCTAACTATGGCTACACCTTC,CASSQAGTDSNYGYTF
TRBJ2-5,TRBD1,NA,TRBV11-3,TGTGCCAGCAGCTCGGACCCCGGGACAGGGCAAGAGACCCAGTACTTC,CASSSDPGTGQETQYF
TRBJ2-7,NA,NA,TRBV6-1,TGTGCCAGCACCCAACCGGGAGCCGGGGGCTACGAGCAGTACTTC,CASTQPGAGGYEQYF
TRBJ2-6,NA,NA,TRBV28,TGTGCCAGCACCTCCCTGCTCGGTTCTGGGGCCAACGTCCTGACTTTC,CASTSLLGSGANVLTF
TRBJ2-7,NA,NA,TRBV11-2,TGTGCCAGCAGCTTCGAAGCGGCCTACGAGCAGTACTTC,CASSFEAAYEQYF
TRBJ2-7,NA,NA,TRBV27,TGTGCCAGCAGTTACCGGACTCCCACCTACGAGCAGTACTTC,CASSYRTPTYEQYF
TRBJ2-7,TRBD1,NA,TRBV5-1,TGCGCCAGCAGCTTGGGACAGGGGATATCCTACGAGCAGTACTTC,CASSLGQGISYEQYF
TRBJ2-5,NA,NA,TRBV4-1,TGCGCCAGCAGCCAAGGAGGGGAGACCCAGTACTTC,CASSQGGETQYF
TRBJ1-1,TRBD1,NA,TRBV5-5,TGTGCCAGCAGCCTACGATTCCCGGGACAGGGGAACACTGAAGCTTTCTTT,CASSLRFPGQGNTEAFF
TRBJ2-5,TRBD2,NA,TRBV7-7,TGTGCTAGCAGCGGGGGGGGTCAAGAGACCCAGTACTTC,CASSGGGQETQYF
TRBJ2-5,NA,NA,TRBV7-2,TGTGCCAGCAGCCCGTACGTCGTGGAGACCCAGTACTTC,CASSPYVVETQYF
TRBJ2-7,NA,few,TRBV7-9,TGTGCCAGCAGCTTAGGGACAGTAGACGAGCAGTACTTC,CASSLGTVDEQYF